Sequencing of this T cell receptor beta chain was carried out in a study of regulatory T cells in long-lasting Graves disease. Ten or more counts support this clonotype. Arm-PCR with iRepertoire HTBI primers amplified the CDR3 regions for these TCR beta libraries. Each CDR3 protein is one row after TCRdb ran MiXCR on the multiplex PCR reads. The top ten hold 8% to 10% of the sample, which has 450,000 to 600,000 distinct CDR3 sequences, roughly 13% seen once. Time point defined: newly diagnosed GD, antithyroid drugs for less than 3 months. The TCR library was prepared using RNA isolated from PBMCs. The junction had 7 bases not matched to a gene; V was cut back by 4 bases and J by 4 bases. This CDR3 spans 15 amino acids. Another study also made use of these data, one on T cells in Graves' hyperthyroidism and ophthalmopathy.

This sequence was found in a man younger than 40 with Graves disease. The chain carries TRBV12-3 or TRBV12-4 and TRBJ1-1; TRBD1 matches 9 bases. The sample was peripheral blood mononuclear cells (PBMCs), taken at new diagnosis, from a patient treated with antithyroid drugs. CDR3 in DNA: TGTGCCAGCAGTTCCGACAGGGGGTTGAGCACTGAAGCTTTCTTT. It encodes CASSSDRGLSTEAFF.